Reported below is one T cell receptor (beta chain). The target antigen is unknown. Profiling relied on immunoSEQ multiplex PCR, and the TCRdb table lists in-frame clones only, not all of them. The sample has about 20,000 clones; approximately 80% are singletons. The sample's time point: baseline pretreatment blood. Treatment specified: 15 Gy SBRT to primary tumor, nephrectomy 4 weeks later. This specimen comes from a study of radiation and T cells in renal cell carcinoma. The germline V gene encodes CDR1 SGHRS and CDR2 YFSETQ. V shed 0 bases and J 8 bases; nucleotides not matched to a gene: 8. This CDR3 comprises 15 residues. The study's findings and limits: No pretreatment tumor biopsies were available for baseline clonotypes. Top tumor clonotypes rose in blood 2 weeks post-radiation, then contracted.

V gene TRBV5-1 combines with J gene TRBJ2-4; 7 positions match TRBD2. Sequenced here: blood, sampled from a patient whose treatment included radiotherapy and nephrectomy. The receptor's source is a man aged 55 to 70 with renal cell carcinoma. The DNA of the CDR3 is TGCGCCAGCAGCTTGGGACCAGCGGGAATGGACATTCAGTACTTC. As protein: CASSLGPAGMDIQYF.